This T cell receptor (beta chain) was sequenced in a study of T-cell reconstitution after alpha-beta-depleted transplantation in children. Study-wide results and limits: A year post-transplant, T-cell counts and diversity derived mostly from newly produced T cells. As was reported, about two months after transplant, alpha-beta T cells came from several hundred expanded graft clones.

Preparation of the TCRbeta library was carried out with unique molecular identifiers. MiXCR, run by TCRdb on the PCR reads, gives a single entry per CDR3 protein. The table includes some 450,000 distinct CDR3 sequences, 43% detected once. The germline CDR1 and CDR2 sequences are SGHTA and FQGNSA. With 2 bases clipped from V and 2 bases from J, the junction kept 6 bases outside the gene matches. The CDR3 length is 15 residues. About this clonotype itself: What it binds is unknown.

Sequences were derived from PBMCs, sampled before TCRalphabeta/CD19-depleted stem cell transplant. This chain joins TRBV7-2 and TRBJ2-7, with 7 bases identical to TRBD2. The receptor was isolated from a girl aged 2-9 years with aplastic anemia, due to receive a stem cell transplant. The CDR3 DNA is TGTGCCAGCAGCTTAACAGCGGGGCCGGCCTACGAGCAGTACTTC. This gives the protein CASSLTAGPAYEQYF.